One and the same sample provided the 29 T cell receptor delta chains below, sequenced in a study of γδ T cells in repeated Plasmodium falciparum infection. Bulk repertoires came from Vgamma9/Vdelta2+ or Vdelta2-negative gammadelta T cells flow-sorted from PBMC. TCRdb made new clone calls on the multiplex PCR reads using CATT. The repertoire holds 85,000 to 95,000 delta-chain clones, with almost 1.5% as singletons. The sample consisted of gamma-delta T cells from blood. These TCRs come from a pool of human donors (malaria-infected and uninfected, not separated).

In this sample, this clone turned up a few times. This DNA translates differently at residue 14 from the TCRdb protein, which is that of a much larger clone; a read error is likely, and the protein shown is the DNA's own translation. The DNA of the CDR3 is TGTGCTCTTGGGGAACTCGGTCCTACAGAGCTACTGGGGGGTTGGTGCGATAAACTCATCTTT. As protein: CALGELGPTELLGGWCDKLIF. The rearrangement links TRDV1 to TRDJ1, with TRDD3 matching over 8 bases. TCRdb gives no J gene; it was assigned here by matching the DNA to germline. This CDR3 comprises 21 residues. Losses at the gene ends were 0 bases for V and 4 bases for J; bases not matched to a gene: 22. Germline assignment: CDR1 TSWWSYY and CDR2 QGS.

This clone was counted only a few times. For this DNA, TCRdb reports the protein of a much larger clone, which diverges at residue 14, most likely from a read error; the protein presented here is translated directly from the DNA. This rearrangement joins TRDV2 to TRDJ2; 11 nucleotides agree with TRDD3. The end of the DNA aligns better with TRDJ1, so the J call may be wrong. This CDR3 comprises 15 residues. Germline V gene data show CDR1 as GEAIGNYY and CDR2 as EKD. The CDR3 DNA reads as TGTGCCTGTGACACACTGGGGGATATGACAGCACAACTCATCTTT. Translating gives CACDTLGDMTAQLIF.

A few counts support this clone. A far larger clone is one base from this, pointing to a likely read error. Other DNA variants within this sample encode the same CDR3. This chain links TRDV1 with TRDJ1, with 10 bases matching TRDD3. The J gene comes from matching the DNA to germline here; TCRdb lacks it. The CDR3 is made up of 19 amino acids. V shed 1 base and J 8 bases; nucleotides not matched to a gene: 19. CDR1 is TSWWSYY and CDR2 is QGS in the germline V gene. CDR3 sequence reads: CALGERFSPLTGGLTKLIF. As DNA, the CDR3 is TGTGCTCTTGGGGAACGGTTCTCCCCACTTACTGGGGGATTAACGAAACTCATCTTT.

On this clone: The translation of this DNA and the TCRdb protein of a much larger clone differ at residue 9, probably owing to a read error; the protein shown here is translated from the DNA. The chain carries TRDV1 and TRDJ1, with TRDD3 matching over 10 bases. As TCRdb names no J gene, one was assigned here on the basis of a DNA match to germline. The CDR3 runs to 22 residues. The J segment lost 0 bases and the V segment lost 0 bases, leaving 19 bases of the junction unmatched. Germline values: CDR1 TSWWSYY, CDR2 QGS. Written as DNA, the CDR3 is TGTGCTCTTGGGGAACTAAGCTACGACGTCTTACTGGGGGATGCTTACACCGATAAACTCATCTTT. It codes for CALGELSYDVLLGDAYTDKLIF.

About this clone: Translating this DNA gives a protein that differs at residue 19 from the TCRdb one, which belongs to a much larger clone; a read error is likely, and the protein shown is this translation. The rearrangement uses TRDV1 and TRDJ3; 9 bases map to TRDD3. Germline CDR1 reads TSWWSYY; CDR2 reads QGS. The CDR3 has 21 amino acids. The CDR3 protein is CALGERGGSGGSDWDTRQTFF. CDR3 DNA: TGTGCTCTTGGGGAACGTGGTGGGTCTGGGGGATCAGACTGGGACACCCGACAGACGTTTTTC.

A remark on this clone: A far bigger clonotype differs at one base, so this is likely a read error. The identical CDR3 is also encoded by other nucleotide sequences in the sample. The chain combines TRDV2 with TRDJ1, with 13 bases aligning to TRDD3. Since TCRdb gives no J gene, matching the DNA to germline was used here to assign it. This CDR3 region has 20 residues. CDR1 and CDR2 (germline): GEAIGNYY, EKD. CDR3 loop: CACDSLGDTNQLRSADKLIF. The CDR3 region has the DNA TGCGCCTGTGACTCACTGGGGGATACGAATCAGCTAAGGAGCGCCGATAAACTCATCTTT.

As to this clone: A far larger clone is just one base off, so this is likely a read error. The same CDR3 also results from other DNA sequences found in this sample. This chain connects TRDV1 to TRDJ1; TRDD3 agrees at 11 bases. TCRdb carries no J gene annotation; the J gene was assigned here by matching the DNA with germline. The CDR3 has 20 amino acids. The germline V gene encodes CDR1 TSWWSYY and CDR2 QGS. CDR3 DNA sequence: TGCGCTCTTGGGGAACAGGCCCTTCCGCGAAACTGGGGGATAGCCGATAAACTCATCTTT. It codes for CALGEQALPRNWGIADKLIF.

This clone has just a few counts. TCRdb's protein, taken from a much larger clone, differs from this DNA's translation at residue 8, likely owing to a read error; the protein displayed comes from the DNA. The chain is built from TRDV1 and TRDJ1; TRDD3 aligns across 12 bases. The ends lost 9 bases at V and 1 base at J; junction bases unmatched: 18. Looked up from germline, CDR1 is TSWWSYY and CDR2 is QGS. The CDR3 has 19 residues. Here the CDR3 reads CALNQKASWGIRPTDKLIF. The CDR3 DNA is TGTGCTCTCAATCAGAAGGCAAGCTGGGGGATACGGCCCACCGATAAACTCATCTTT.

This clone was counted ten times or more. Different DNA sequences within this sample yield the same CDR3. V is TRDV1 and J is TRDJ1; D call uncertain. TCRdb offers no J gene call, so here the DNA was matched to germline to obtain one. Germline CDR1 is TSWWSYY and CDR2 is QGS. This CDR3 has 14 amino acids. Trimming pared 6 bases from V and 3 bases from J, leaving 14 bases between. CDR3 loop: CALGVLNWSDKLIF. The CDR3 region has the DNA TGTGCTCTTGGCGTGCTTAATTGGTCCGATAAACTCATCTTT.

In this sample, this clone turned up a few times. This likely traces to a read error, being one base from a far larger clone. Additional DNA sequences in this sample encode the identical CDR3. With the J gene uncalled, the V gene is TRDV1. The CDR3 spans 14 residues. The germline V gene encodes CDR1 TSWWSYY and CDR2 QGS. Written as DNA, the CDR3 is TGTGCTCTTGGGGAACCGGATCCTTTGCTGAAACTCATTTTT. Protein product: CALGEPDPLLKLIF.

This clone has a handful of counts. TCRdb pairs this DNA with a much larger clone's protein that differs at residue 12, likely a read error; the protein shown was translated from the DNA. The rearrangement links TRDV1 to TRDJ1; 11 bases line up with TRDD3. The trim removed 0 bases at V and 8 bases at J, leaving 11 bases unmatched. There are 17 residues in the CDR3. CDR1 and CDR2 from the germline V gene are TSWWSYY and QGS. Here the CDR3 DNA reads TGTGCTCTTGGGGAACTAGCATACTGGGGGATAACACGGAAACTCATCTTT. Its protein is CALGELAYWGITRKLIF.

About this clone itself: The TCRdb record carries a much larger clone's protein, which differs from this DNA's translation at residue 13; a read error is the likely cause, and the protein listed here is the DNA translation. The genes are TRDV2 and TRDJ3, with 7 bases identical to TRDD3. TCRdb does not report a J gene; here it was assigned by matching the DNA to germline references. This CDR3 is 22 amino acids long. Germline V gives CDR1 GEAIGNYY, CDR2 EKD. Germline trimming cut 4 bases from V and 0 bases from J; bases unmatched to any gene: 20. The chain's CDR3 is CACDSPTGMGERGSWDTRQMFF. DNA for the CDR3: TGTGCCTGTGATTCACCCACCGGAATGGGGGAACGTGGCTCCTGGGACACCCGACAGATGTTTTTC.

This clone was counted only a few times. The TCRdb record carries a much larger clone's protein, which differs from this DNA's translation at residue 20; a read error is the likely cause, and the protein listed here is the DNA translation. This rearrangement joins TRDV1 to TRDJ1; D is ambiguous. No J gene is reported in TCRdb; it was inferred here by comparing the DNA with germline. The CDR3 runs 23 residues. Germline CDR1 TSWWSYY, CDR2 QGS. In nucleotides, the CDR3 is TGTGCTCTTGGGGAACTAAGTACTTTGACAGTACTCCATGCGCCAATTTACACCGATGAACTCATCTTT. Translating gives CALGELSTLTVLHAPIYTDELIF.

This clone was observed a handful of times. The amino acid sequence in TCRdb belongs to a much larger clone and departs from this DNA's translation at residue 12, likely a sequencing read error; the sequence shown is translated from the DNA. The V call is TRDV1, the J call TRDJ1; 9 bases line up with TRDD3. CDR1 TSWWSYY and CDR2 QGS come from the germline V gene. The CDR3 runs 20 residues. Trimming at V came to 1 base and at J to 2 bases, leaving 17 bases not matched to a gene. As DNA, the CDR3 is TGTGCTCTTGGGGAACGATCCCGTTCTGGGGGATCCCCCTCGACCGATAAACTCATCTTT. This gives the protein CALGERSRSGGSPSTDKLIF.

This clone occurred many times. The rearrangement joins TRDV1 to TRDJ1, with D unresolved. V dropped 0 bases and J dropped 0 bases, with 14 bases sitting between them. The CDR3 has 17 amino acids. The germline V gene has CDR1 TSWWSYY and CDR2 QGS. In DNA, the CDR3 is TGTGCTCTTGGGGAACTGCCCCCCGCAGGGCACACCGATAAACTCATCTTT. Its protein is CALGELPPAGHTDKLIF.

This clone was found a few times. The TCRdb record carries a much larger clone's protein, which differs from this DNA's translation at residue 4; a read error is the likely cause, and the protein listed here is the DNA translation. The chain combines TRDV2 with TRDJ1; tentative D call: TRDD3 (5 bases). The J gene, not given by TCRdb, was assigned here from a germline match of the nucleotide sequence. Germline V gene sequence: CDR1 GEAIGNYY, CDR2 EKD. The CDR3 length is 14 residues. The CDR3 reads CACNTVDKSDKLIF. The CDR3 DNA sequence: TGTGCCTGTAACACCGTGGATAAGTCCGATAAACTCATCTTT.

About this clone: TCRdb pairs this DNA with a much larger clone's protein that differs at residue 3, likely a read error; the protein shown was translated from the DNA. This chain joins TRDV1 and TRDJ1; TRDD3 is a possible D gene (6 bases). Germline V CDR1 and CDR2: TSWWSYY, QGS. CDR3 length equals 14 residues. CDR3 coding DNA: TGTGCTCCTGGGGAACCAATTAGGTCCGATAACCTCATCTTT. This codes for CAPGEPIRSDNLIF.

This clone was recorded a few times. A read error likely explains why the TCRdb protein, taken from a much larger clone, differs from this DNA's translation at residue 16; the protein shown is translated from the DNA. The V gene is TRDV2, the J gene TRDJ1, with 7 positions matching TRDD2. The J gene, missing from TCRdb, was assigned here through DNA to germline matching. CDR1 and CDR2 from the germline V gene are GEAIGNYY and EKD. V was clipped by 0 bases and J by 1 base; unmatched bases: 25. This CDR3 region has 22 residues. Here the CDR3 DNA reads TGTGCCTGTGACACCGTCTTCCTAAGCCCTACTGGCCCCCGGGCGGGCACCGATAAACTCATCTTT. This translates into CACDTVFLSPTGPRAGTDKLIF.

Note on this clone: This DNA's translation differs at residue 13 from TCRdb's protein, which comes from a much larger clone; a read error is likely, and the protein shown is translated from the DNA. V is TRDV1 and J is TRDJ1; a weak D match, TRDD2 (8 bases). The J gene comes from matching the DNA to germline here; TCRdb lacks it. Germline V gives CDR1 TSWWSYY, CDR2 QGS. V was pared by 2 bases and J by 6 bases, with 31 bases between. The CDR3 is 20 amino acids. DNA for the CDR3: TGTGCTCTTGGGGAAAACTTCCTACAAGGATCCTGGGGGGGGACATATAAACTCATCTTT. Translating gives CALGENFLQGSWGGTYKLIF.

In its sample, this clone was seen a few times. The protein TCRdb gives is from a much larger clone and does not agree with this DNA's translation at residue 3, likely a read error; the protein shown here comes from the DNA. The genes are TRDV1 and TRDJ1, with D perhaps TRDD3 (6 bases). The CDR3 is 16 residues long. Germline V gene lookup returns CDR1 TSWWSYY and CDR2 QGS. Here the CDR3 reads CAPGESGGGPTDKLIF. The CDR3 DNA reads TGTGCTCCTGGGGAAAGTGGGGGGGGGCCCACCGATAAACTCATCTTT.

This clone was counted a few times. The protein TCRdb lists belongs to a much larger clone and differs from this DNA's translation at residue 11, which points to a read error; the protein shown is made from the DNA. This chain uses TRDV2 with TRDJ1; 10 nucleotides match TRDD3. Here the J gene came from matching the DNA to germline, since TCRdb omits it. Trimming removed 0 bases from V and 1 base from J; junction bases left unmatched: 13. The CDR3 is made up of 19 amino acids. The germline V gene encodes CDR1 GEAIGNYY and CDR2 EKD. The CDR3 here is CACDTLVLGDARRTDKLIF. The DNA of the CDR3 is TGTGCCTGTGACACCCTAGTACTGGGGGATGCGCGACGCACCGATAAACTCATCTTT.

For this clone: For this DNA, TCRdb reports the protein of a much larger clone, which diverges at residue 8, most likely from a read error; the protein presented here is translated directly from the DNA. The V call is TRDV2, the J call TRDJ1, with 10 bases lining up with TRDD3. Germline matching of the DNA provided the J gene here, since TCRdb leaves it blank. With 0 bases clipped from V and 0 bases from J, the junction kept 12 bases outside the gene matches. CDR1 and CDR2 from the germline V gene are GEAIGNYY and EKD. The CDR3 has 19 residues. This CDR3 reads CACDTVGVLGDEYTDKLIF. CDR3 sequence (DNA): TGTGCCTGTGACACCGTGGGAGTACTGGGGGATGAGTACACCGATAAACTCATCTTT.

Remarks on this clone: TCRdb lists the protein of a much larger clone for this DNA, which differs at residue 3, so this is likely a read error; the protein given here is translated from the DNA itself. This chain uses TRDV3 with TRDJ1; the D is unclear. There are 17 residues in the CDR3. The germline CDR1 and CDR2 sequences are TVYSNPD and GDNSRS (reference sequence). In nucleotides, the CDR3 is TGTGCCCTTAGACACAGCCCCGGGGCGGGTTCCACCGATAAACTCATCTTT. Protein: CALRHSPGAGSTDKLIF.

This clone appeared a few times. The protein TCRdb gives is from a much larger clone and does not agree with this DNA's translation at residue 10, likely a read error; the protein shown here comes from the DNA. CDR3 DNA: TGTGCCTGTGACACTCAATACTGGGGCAAAGACGACGATAAACTCATCTTT. This codes for CACDTQYWGKDDDKLIF. This chain links TRDV2 with TRDJ1, with 7 bases lining up with TRDD3. TCRdb leaves out the J gene; it was filled in here by matching the DNA to germline. Trimming took 1 base from V and 4 from J; bases not matched to a gene: 14. The CDR3 runs to 17 residues. Germline CDR1 reads GEAIGNYY; CDR2 reads EKD.

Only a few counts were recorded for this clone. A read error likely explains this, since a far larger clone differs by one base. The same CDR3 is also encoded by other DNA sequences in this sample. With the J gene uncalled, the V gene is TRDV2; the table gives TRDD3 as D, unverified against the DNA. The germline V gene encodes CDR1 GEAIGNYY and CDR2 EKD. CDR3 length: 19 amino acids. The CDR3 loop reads CACDKLGDSPTLQSDKLIF. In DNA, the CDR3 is TGTGCCTGTGACAAGCTGGGGGACTCACCAACTCTCCAAAGTGACAAGCTCATCTTT.

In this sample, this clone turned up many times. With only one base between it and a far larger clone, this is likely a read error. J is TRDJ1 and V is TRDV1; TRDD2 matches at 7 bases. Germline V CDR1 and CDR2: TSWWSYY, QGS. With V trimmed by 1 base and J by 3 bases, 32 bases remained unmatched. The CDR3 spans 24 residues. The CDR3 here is CALGERYFLRTIPWEFRYADKLIF. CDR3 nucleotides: TGTGCTCTTGGGGAACGGTACTTCCTAAGGACAATACCGTGGGAATTTCGGTACGCCGATAAACTCATCTTT.

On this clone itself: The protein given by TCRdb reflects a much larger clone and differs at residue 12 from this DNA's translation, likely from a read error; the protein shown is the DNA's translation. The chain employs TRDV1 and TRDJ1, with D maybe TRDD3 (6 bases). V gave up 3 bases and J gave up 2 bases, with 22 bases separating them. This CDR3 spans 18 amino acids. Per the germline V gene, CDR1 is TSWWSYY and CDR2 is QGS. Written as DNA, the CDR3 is TGTGCTCTTGGGGAGCTCCGGGGGAGACGAGGACGGACCGATAAACTCATCTTT. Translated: CALGELRGRRGRTDKLIF.

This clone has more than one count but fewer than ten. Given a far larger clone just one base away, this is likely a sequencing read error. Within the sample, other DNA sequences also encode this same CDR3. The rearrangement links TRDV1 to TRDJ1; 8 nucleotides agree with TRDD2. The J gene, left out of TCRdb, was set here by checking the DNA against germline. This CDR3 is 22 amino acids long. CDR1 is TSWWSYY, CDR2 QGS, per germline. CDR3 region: CALGVWGLPKIWHSDNTDKLIF. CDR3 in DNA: TGTGCTCTCGGGGTTTGGGGCCTTCCTAAGATATGGCACAGCGACAACACCGATAAACTCATCTTT.

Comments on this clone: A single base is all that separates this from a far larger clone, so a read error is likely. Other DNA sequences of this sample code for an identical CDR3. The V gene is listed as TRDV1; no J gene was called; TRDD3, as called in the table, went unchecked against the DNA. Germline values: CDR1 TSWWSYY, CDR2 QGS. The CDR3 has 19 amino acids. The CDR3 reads CALGELESSRSFITDKLIF. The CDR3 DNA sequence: TGTGCTCTTGGGGAACTAGAGTCGTCCCGGTCCTTTATTACCGATAAACTTATCTTT.